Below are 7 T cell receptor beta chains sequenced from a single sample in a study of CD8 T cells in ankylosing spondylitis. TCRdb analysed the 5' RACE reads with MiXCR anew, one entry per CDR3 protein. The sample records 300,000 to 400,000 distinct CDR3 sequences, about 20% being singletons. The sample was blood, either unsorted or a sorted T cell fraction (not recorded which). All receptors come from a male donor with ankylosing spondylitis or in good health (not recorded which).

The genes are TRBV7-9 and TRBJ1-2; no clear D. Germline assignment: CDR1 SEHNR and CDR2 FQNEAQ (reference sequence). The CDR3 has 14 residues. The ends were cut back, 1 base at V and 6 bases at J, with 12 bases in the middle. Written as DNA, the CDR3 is TGTGCCAGCAGCTTAGGCCCCGGCTCCCATGGCTACACCTTC. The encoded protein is CASSLGPGSHGYTF.

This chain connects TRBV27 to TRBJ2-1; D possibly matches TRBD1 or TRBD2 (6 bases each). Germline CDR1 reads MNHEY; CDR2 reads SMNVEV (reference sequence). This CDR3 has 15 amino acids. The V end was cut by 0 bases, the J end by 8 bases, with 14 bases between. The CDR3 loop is CASSLSGGRADEQFF. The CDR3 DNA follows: TGTGCCAGCAGTTTATCGGGGGGCAGAGCCGATGAGCAGTTCTTC.

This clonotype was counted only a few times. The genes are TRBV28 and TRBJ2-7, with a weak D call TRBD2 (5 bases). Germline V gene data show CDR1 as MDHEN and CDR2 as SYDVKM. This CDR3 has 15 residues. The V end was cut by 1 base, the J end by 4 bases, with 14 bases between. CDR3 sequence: CASSLSPRGWYEQYF. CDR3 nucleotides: TGTGCCAGCAGTTTATCCCCTCGGGGTTGGTACGAGCAGTACTTC.

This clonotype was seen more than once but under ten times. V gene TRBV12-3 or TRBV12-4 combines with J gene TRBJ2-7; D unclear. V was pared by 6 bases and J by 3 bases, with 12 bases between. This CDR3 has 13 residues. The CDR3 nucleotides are TGTGCCAGCAGACCCCCTGACCACTACGAGCAGTACTTC. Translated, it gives CASRPPDHYEQYF.

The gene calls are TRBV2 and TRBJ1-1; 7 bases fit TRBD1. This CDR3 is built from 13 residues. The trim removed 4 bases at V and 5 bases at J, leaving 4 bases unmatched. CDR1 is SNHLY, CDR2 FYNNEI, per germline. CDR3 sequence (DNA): TGTGCCAGCAGTGGCAGGGGGAATACTGAAGCTTTCTTT. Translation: CASSGRGNTEAFF.

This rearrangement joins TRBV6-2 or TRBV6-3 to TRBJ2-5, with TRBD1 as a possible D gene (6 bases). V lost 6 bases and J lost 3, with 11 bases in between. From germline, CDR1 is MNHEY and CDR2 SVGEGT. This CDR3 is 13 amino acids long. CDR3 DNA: TGTGCCAGCAGAGTCAGGGGAAAAGAGACCCAGTACTTC. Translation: CASRVRGKETQYF.

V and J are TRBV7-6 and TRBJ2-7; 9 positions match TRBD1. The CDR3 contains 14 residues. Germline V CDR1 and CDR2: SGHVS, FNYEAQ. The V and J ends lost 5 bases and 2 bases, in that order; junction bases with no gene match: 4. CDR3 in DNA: TGTGCCAGCAGCCCCCGACAGGGGGCCTACGAGCAGTACTTC. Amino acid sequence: CASSPRQGAYEQYF.